This T cell receptor (beta chain) was identified in a study of siplizumab effects on memory and regulatory T cells. Generated by immunoSEQ multiplex PCR, the TCRdb table keeps only in-frame clones and is missing some. The sample holds about 100,000 clones; around 95% are singletons and the top ten take approximately 0.58%. Sequenced: Tregs sorted from blood. The receptor was derived from a human donor in good health.

The CDR3 reads CASSEPRGSSGNTIYF. CDR3 nucleotide sequence: TGTGCCAGTAGTGAACCCCGTGGCAGTTCTGGAAACACCATATATTTT. The J gene is TRBJ1-3, the V gene TRBV19; no clear D. In germline, CDR1 is LNHDA, CDR2 SQIVND (reference sequence). There are 16 residues in the CDR3. Trimming removed 5 bases from V and 1 base from J, with 15 bases in between.